This T cell receptor beta chain was observed in a study of cytomegalovirus exposure and HLA in healthy donors. Overall study findings and caveats: In vitro testing confirmed a few CMV-associated chains as specific for CMV antigens. Cytomegalovirus association was listed for about 180 TCR beta chains. Solely CMV serostatus was available to characterize immune exposure. One later analysis reportedly identified an Asian-associated ancestry cluster that showed fewer N-insertions than the approximately 600-donor mean.

This CDR3 is built from 16 residues. The germline CDR1 and CDR2 sequences are SGHTA and FQGNSA. V dropped 1 base and J dropped 6 bases, with 18 bases sitting between them. Amplification used 60 Vbeta primers and 13 Jbeta primers. Libraries were prepared by immunoSEQ multiplex PCR; TCRdb keeps only in-frame clonotypes and omits some of them. The table shows fewer than 200,000 clones, with about 82% occurring only once. Comments on this clone: Its antigen is still unknown.

The specimen was PBMCs. This chain uses TRBV7-2 with TRBJ1-2; possible D gene TRBD1, 6 bases. The clonotype was recovered from a woman between 18 and 30 years old in good health and CMV-seronegative. DNA of the CDR3: TGTGCCAGCAGCTTAGAGTTCGGTCAGGGGTATCATGGCTACACCTTC. Translating gives CASSLEFGQGYHGYTF. Drawing the rest from reference TRBV7-2 and TRBJ1-2, the complete variable domain is GAGVSQSPSNKVTEKGKDVELRCDPISGHTALYWYRQSLGQGLEFLIYFQGNSAPDKSGLPSDRFSAERTGGSVSTLTIQRTQQEDSAVYLCASSLEFGQGYHGYTFGSGTRLTVV.